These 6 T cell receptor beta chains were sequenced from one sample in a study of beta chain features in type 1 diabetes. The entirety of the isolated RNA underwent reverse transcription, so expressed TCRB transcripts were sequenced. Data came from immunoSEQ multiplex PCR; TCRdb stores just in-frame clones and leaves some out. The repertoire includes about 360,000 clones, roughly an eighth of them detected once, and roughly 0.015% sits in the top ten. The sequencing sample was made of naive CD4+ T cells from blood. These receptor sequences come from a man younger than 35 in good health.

The CDR3 reads CASSLGGWNTEAFF. For the CDR3, the DNA is TGCGCCAGCAGCTTGGGAGGTTGGAACACTGAAGCTTTCTTT. The chain has TRBV5-1 and TRBJ1-1; the D is unclear. Germline values: CDR1 SGHRS, CDR2 YFSETQ. V was shortened by 0 bases and J by 1 base, with 7 bases between the two germline ends. The CDR3 covers 14 residues. Complete variable domain (other parts from reference TRBV5-1 and TRBJ1-1): KAGVTQTPRYLIKTRGQQVTLSCSPISGHRSVSWYQQTPGQGLQFLFEYFSETQRNKGNFPGRFSGRQFSNSRSEMNVSTLELGDSALYLCASSLGGWNTEAFFGQGTRLTVV.

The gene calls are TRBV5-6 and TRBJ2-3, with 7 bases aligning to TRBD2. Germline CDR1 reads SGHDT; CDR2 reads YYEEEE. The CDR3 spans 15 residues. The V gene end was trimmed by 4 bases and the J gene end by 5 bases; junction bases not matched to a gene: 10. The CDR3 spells CASSRGAGVQDTQYF. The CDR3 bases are TGTGCCAGCAGCCGTGGGGCGGGAGTTCAAGATACGCAGTATTTT.

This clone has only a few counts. CDR3 protein: CASSEPGGQPQHF. CDR3 coding DNA: TGTGCCAGCAGCGAACCGGGTGGTCAGCCCCAGCATTTT. The genes are TRBV7-3 and TRBJ1-5; D gene unclear. The CDR3 has 13 amino acids. Trimming cost V 5 bases and J 6 bases, with 11 bases left between them. Germline assignment: CDR1 SGHTA and CDR2 FQGTGA.

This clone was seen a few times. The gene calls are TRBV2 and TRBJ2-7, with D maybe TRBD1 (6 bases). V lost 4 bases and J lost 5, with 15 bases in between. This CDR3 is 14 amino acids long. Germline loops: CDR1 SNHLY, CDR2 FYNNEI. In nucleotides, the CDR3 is TGTGCCAGCAGTGCCCTCTTACGGACAGACGAGCAGTACTTC. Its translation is CASSALLRTDEQYF.

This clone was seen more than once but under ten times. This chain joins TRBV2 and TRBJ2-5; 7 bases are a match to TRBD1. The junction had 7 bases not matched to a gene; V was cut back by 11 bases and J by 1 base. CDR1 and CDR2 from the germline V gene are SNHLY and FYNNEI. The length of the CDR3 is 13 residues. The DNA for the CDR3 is TGTGCCTCCACCGGGGACAGCCAAGAGACCCAGTACTTC. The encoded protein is CASTGDSQETQYF. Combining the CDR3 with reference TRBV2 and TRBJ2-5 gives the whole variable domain EPEVTQTPSHQVTQMGQEVILRCVPISNHLYFYWYRQILGQKVEFLVSFYNNEISEKSEIFDDQFSVERPDGSNFTLKIRSTKLEDSAMYFCASTGDSQETQYFGPGTRLLVL.

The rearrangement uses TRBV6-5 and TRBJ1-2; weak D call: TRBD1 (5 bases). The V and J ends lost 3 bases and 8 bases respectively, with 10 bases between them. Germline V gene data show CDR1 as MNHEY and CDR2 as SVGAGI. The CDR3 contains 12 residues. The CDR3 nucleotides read TGTGCCAGCAGTTATCAGGGTTGGGGCTACACCTTC. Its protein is CASSYQGWGYTF.